These 16 T cell receptor beta chains originate from one sample sequenced in a study of beta chain features in type 1 diabetes. Overall study findings and caveats: Type 1 diabetes patients showed a moderate but significant shortening of TCRB CDR3s in all four CD4+ subsets.

For these receptors, no antigen is known. Every bit of the isolated RNA underwent reverse transcription, so sequencing read expressed TCRB transcripts. Sequencing was performed with immunoSEQ multiplex PCR; in TCRdb, only in-frame clones are kept and a portion is missing. The data contain some 660,000 clones, about 14% of them singletons. Material: naive CD4+ T cells from blood. The origin of the receptors is a man aged 18 to 30 with type 1 diabetes.

The rearrangement uses TRBV28 and TRBJ1-2; 7 nucleotides match TRBD1. Germline CDR1 MDHEN, CDR2 SYDVKM. This CDR3 region has 13 residues. Trimming took 5 bases from V and 4 from J; bases not matched to a gene: 4. The CDR3 loop reads CASSIGTAYGYTF. CDR3 DNA: TGTGCCAGCAGTATTGGGACAGCCTATGGCTACACCTTC.

In its sample, this clone was seen a few times. V is TRBV14 and J is TRBJ2-3; possible D gene TRBD1, 6 bases. The V gene's germline CDR1 is SGHDN and CDR2 FVKESK. V was clipped by 2 bases and J by 1 base, with 10 bases between them. There are 15 residues in the CDR3. CDR3 coding DNA: TGTGCCAGCAGCCAATGGGCAGGGGGCACAGATACGCAGTATTTT. It specifies CASSQWAGGTDTQYF.

The V and J genes are TRBV7-2 and TRBJ2-1; 9 nucleotides line up with TRBD1. There are 17 residues in the CDR3. In germline, CDR1 is SGHTA, CDR2 FQGNSA. The J segment lost 2 bases and the V segment lost 3 bases, leaving 8 bases of the junction unmatched. Here the CDR3 reads CASSFSAGTGTYNEQFF. In DNA, the CDR3 is TGTGCCAGCAGCTTCAGTGCCGGGACAGGGACCTACAATGAGCAGTTCTTC.

The chain uses TRBV7-3 and TRBJ1-1; 7 nucleotides agree with TRBD1. The V segment lost 4 bases and the J segment 4 bases; nucleotides outside the gene matches: 12. The germline gives CDR1 SGHTA, CDR2 FQGTGA. There are 16 residues in the CDR3. In DNA, the CDR3 is TGTGCCAGCAGCTCCATACCGACAGGGTCGGCCACTGAAGCTTTCTTT. Protein sequence: CASSSIPTGSATEAFF.

The table lists this clone with a few counts. The chain uses TRBV2 and TRBJ1-6; D is unresolved. V was trimmed by 6 bases and J by 8 bases, leaving 8 bases between them. The CDR3 covers 12 residues. Germline lookup yields CDR1 SNHLY and CDR2 FYNNEI. The CDR3 bases are TGTGCCAGCAGCGGGAAGGATTCACCCCTCCACTTT. It yields the protein CASSGKDSPLHF.

The chain is built from TRBV30 and TRBJ2-4; 8 bases map to TRBD1. V was clipped by 0 bases and J by 1 base; unmatched bases: 8. This CDR3 contains 17 residues. CDR1 and CDR2 (germline): GTSNPN, SVGIG (reference sequence). In DNA, the CDR3 is TGTGCCTGGAGTGTACAGGGGGGTCCCAGGGCCAAAAACATTCAGTACTTC. Translation gives CAWSVQGGPRAKNIQYF.

The chain couples TRBV7-2 to TRBJ2-1; 7 bases are shared with TRBD2. V shed 5 bases and J 9 bases; nucleotides not matched to a gene: 7. Germline V gene lookup returns CDR1 SGHTA and CDR2 FQGNSA. This CDR3 has 13 amino acids. The CDR3 nucleotides are TGTGCCAGCAGCAACCGACTAGCCAGTGAGCAGTTCTTC. Translating it yields CASSNRLASEQFF.

The V gene is TRBV6-1, the J gene TRBJ2-1, with unresolved D. Per the germline V gene, CDR1 is MNHNS and CDR2 is SASEGT. The CDR3 consists of 12 residues. The V gene lost 7 bases and the J gene lost 6 bases, with 10 bases spanning the gap. The CDR3 nucleotides are TGTGCCAGCACCTCCTTCGGCAATGAGCAGTTCTTC. Protein sequence: CASTSFGNEQFF.

This clone has just a few counts. This rearrangement joins TRBV2 to TRBJ2-3, with D unresolved. This CDR3 spans 14 amino acids. The germline V gene has CDR1 SNHLY and CDR2 FYNNEI. V dropped 6 bases and J dropped 4 bases, with 14 bases sitting between them. The CDR3 DNA sequence: TGTGCCAGCAGGTGGACGTGGAAGGCAGATACGCAGTATTTT. Amino acid sequence: CASRWTWKADTQYF.

To note about this clone: The same CDR3 can be traced to other DNA sequences in this sample. The V call is TRBV9, the J call TRBJ2-3; weak D call: TRBD1 (6 bases). Germline-derived CDR1 and CDR2 are SGDLS and YYNGEE. The CDR3 consists of 14 residues. V lost 1 base to trimming and J lost 0 bases, with 6 bases between them. For the CDR3, the DNA is TGTGCCAGCAGCGTACAGGGGAGCACAGATACGCAGTATTTT. Translated: CASSVQGSTDTQYF.

J is TRBJ2-1 and V is TRBV10-3; TRBD2 agrees at 7 bases. J gave up 8 bases and V 4 bases, and 8 bases lay outside the gene matches. This CDR3 has 14 amino acids. Germline values: CDR1 ENHRY, CDR2 SYGVKD. The CDR3 nucleotides read TGTGCCATCAGTGGCGGGGCGGGAGTCGATGAGCAGTTCTTC. It yields the protein CAISGGAGVDEQFF.

This clone has more than one count but fewer than ten. V is TRBV4-3 and J is TRBJ1-5; no clear D gene. This CDR3 is built from 16 residues. Trimming shortened V by 0 bases and J by 4 bases, and 13 bases separated the two germline ends. Germline values: CDR1 LGHNA, CDR2 YSLEER. CDR3 residues: CASSQEVQGGNQPQHF. The DNA of the CDR3 is TGCGCCAGCAGCCAAGAGGTCCAAGGAGGGAATCAGCCCCAGCATTTT.

The CDR3: CSVSPPGQNYEQYF. CDR3 nucleotides: TGCAGCGTTTCTCCTCCGGGACAGAACTACGAGCAGTACTTC. J is TRBJ2-7 and V is TRBV29-1; TRBD1 matches 7 bases. The germline V gene encodes CDR1 SQVTM and CDR2 ANQGSEA. The CDR3 runs 14 residues. After removal of 5 bases from V and 3 bases from J, the junction contained 10 bases not matched to a gene.

This clone has just a few counts. CDR3 coding DNA: TGTGCCAGCAGCGCCACAGGGGGACTATATGGCTACACCTTC. Translating gives CASSATGGLYGYTF. The chain carries TRBV2 and TRBJ1-2, with 8 bases identical to TRBD1. CDR3 size: 14 residues. The V gene end was trimmed by 6 bases and the J gene end by 5 bases; junction bases not matched to a gene: 8. The germline CDR1 and CDR2 sequences are SNHLY and FYNNEI.

This clone was counted between two and nine times. J is TRBJ2-2 and V is TRBV25-1; perhaps TRBD2 as D (6 bases). V was trimmed by 10 bases and J by 7 bases, leaving 19 bases between them. This CDR3 comprises 14 residues. Germline loops: CDR1 MGHDK, CDR2 SYGVNS. This chain's CDR3 is CATTGTFFNGELFF. The CDR3 bases are TGTGCCACTACCGGGACTTTTTTTAACGGGGAGCTGTTTTTT.

This chain connects TRBV5-8 to TRBJ2-3; tentatively, D is TRBD1 or TRBD2 (5 bases each). Germline V lookup: CDR1 SGHTS, CDR2 YDEGEE. Trimming took 0 bases from V and 2 from J, leaving 7 bases between them. CDR3 size: 14 residues. CDR3 nucleotides: TGTGCCAGCAGCTTGGTTGGGACCACAGATACGCAGTATTTT. Its translation is CASSLVGTTDTQYF.